The TCR beta chain described here comes from a study of graft-versus-host responses after intestinal transplantation. A note on this clone: Its target is not known.

The data were produced by immunoSEQ multiplex PCR, yet TCRdb's version contains in-frame clones alone and is incomplete. Here the sample spans tens of thousands of clones, 91% being singletons. The trim removed 3 bases at V and 2 bases at J, leaving 4 bases unmatched. This CDR3 is built from 14 residues. Germline V lookup: CDR1 SGHTS, CDR2 YDEGEE. The origin of this receptor is a human donor who received an intestinal transplant. The chain links TRBV5-8 to TRBJ2-5; 7 positions match TRBD2. The starting material was unstimulated CD4+ T cells sorted from spleen or lymph node cells, obtained before intestinal transplant. Written as DNA, the CDR3 is TGTGCCAGCAGCTCCCTGGGACTACAAGAGACCCAGTACTTC. Translating gives CASSSLGLQETQYF.